What follows is one T cell receptor beta chain and its context. Its antigen is unknown. Within one base of it there is no much larger clone, and no base qualities were kept. V lost 3 bases and J lost 3 bases, and the count of bases not matched to a germline gene is 11. The germline V gene (reference sequence) yields GTSNPN for CDR1 and SVGIG for CDR2. The CDR3, cysteine through phenylalanine, is 15 amino acids long. CDR3 DNA is the only sequence kept; it has 45 bases, read in frame from the first base. The data were taken from a study of cytomegalovirus exposure and HLA in healthy donors (dated by TCRdb to 2016 to 2017). For context, the study as a whole: An earlier analysis of approximately 550 of the donors reported about 290 Gb of sequence data and roughly 100 million unique TCR beta sequences from roughly 180 million T cells. The study combined high-throughput TCR immunosequencing, statistical association of individual TCRs with disease status, and machine learning to predict cytomegalovirus infection status. HLA typing covered class I and class II loci at four-digit resolution. All discovery cohort repertoires had been generated using a single sequencing platform. The genetic ancestry cluster associated with self-reported Caucasian donors included over 80% of the 398 genotyped donors. An early release covering 550 to 650 HLA-typed donors comprised about 300 gigabases of sequencing data and 65 million to 100 million unique TCR sequences. To decide whether each TCR beta V gene segment behaved as functional or pseudogenic, an earlier analysis of several hundred of the donors relied on high-throughput TCR beta sequencing. The study aimed to test whether signatures of past pathogen exposure could be identified by cataloging public T cell receptors. In a later analysis, previously published TCR beta repertoires from 600 to 850 donors were re-analyzed and high-resolution HLA genotyping was added so that TCR occurrence patterns could be studied. A handful of DR-DQ haplotypes were handled as single units for association and clustering because linkage in the cohort was strong. A later genetic analysis used genome-wide SNP genotypes for 398 of the 666 donors, treating that subset as a discovery cohort. Typing coverage varied by locus: 629-630 donors for A, B, C, DRB1 and DQB1; roughly 560 for DQA1; about 600 for DPA1; 450 to 480 for DPB1. Donor age, sex, ethnicity and CMV serostatus were collected together with the repertoire data. The study used immunosequencing to profile the T cell repertoires of 666 subjects and linked those repertoires to cytomegalovirus serostatus. Among around 400 genotyped donors of the cohort, an average of about 220,000 unique TCR beta nucleotide sequences was sequenced per donor, of which roughly 18% were non-productive. Along with the approximately 650-subject first cohort, a separate validation cohort of approximately 110 different subjects was used. Rather than drawing on any new phenotypic data, the later analysis identified candidate immune exposures from TCR beta sequences and the way those sequences occurred across donors.

What the authors observed across the whole study: According to the authors, the approach could potentially be generalized to other disease states and immunological phenotypes. Assigning TCR associations to individual alleles was difficult when HLA alleles, especially DR and DQ, strongly co-occurred. Some 16 rarely observed V segments, including chromosome 9 orphons, were excluded from the earlier analysis of several hundred of the donors because counts were too low. HLA typing was unavailable for some donors at each locus, so association tests used only the typed subset. According to a later genetic analysis, donors in an Asian-associated ancestry cluster had fewer N-insertions in productive TCRs than the roughly 670-donor mean. V-gene and J-gene trimming of TCR beta chains was associated with a missense DCLRE1C variant in a later genetic analysis, and the association was replicated in an independent cohort. In a later analysis, TCR association rates were found to vary across HLA loci, with the most associated TCRs seen for DRB1 alleles and the fewest for HLA-C alleles. The cohort was sequenced for TCR beta chains only, and without alpha or paired-chain data the features that could be detected were limited. Compared with equally common non-associated chains, HLA-associated TCR beta chains in a later analysis were more clonally expanded and had lower generation probabilities. Some IMGT-functional V segments, including TRBV6-2 and TRBV6-3, could not be distinguished by the 87-base-pair reads and were therefore excluded. In a later analysis, about 16,000 TCR beta sequences were associated with specific HLA alleles at a false discovery rate of 0.05. Cytomegalovirus status was reported to be diagnosed by the classifier with high specificity and sensitivity in both the original and validation cohorts. In vitro tests confirmed that a few of the cytomegalovirus-associated TCR beta chains recognize cytomegalovirus antigens. Correlated functional status among segregating V segments might reflect linkage disequilibrium, but an unknown experimental factor could not be ruled out. While some public TCRs were present in many individuals, most TCR sequences turned up only very rarely across donors. A further reported finding was that TCR beta sequences accurately predicted the HLA-A and HLA-B alleles for most subjects in the first cohort. Most CMV-associated TCR beta chains appeared to be HLA-restricted in a later analysis, and the HLA associations seemed to be driven largely by CMV exposure. Several of the top co-occurrence clusters appeared to be linked to parvovirus B19, influenza, CMV and Epstein-Barr virus, according to a later analysis. A group of highly shared sequence variants was considered likely to be a technical artifact of the sequencing pipeline. An earlier analysis of around 600 of the donors showed that most TCR beta V segments appeared in productive rearrangements either about 90% or about 30% of the time, which broadly matched IMGT annotations. A total of roughly 160 TCR beta chains were listed by the study as associated with cytomegalovirus. Sequencing depth was assumed to be roughly uniform across donors in the presence/absence analyses, though that assumption may not hold. The only immune exposure information available for the cohort was CMV serostatus.

Library creation used the immunoSEQ multiplex PCR assay. For the multiplex PCR, a mixture combining 60 forward primers for TCR Vbeta segments and 13 reverse primers for TCR Jbeta segments was used. A multiplex PCR assay on genomic DNA amplified the CDR3 region of rearranged TCR beta genes. Amplified TCR beta libraries were sequenced as 87-base-pair reads on the Illumina HiSeq System. The study's processing was this. Across the 670 or so repertoires, a later analysis counted 80 million or so unique TCR beta chains, about 10 million of which were shared by at least two donors. To remove PCR and sequencing errors, raw reads were error-corrected and collapsed into unique sequences using a nearest-neighbor algorithm that merged closely related sequences. V, D and J gene segments were assigned by aligning CDR3 sequences to IMGT reference sequences. For a sequence to be retained, at least a six-nucleotide match to both a V gene segment and a J gene segment was required. A rearrangement counted as productive if the CDR3 had no stop codons and remained in frame with V and J, and every other rearrangement counted as non-productive. Following IMGT convention, CDR3 was defined as the stretch from the second conserved V-encoded cysteine to the conserved J-encoded phenylalanine. In an earlier analysis of around 640 of the donors, sequences lacking an unambiguous match to a single V gene segment were excluded. In an earlier analysis of several hundred of the donors, a V segment was called functional when productive rearrangements were above 56.7%, and segregating when the standard deviation between donors exceeded 5%. A statistical classification framework was built to diagnose cytomegalovirus status from the catalog of TCR beta chain sequences. V and J gene assignment, in a later analysis, came from comparing TCR nucleotide sequences with IMGT/GENE-DB human TR gene sequences. In a later analysis, CDR3 sequences and most-parsimonious VDJ recombination scenarios were assigned using the TCRdist pipeline. In a later analysis, every TCR beta chain was defined by the combination of its CDR3 amino acid sequence and its V-gene family, and reads without a unique V-gene family were dropped. A later analysis removed nearly 600 highly shared, low-generation-probability nucleotide sequences to deal with suspected cross-contamination and a sequencing artifact. In a later analysis, a clonal expansion index for each public chain was calculated from normalized within-repertoire ranks of inferred template counts. In a later analysis, generation probabilities were computed with a VDJ recombination model fitted to out-of-frame rearrangements, and the resulting probabilities were checked against IGoR. A later analysis scored TCR-TCR, TCR-HLA and TCR-CMV co-occurrence with hypergeometric tests, applying a repertoire-size bias correction to TCR pairs. A later analysis estimated false discovery rates by permuting HLA or CMV assignments 20 times. In a later analysis, co-occurring TCRs were grouped with DBSCAN, and TCRdist sequence similarity was added when clustering was performed within HLA-allele-positive subsets. Repertoires with fewer than 30,000 or more than 120,000 public chains were left out of co-occurrence clustering, as were several repertoires with anomalous nucleotide sharing. This is the immuneACCESS table as TCRdb keeps it, with only in-frame sequences that have V and J called. A part of the clones is gone; compared with another copy, unresolved V genes explain less than half, and the rest is unexplained. From that table come the V and J calls and clone size; the DNA was used to work out D and trimming. The sample table records approximately 60,000 clones; 70% to 85% of these occur just once. The ten top clones hold more than 1.5% of the sample.

In total, 500 to 700 healthy bone marrow donors made up the cohort. At the time of sampling, all cohort members were nominally healthy, though unrecorded immune exposures were likely present. The donor tested CMV seronegative, placing the donor among the roughly 400 seronegative members of the cohort. A peripheral blood sample was provided by each donor, and peripheral blood mononuclear cells were used for TCR beta sequencing. Genomic DNA was extracted from the blood cell samples with the Qiagen DNeasy Blood Extraction Kit. The rearrangement joined TRBV30 to TRBJ2-7, with 7 bases aligning to TRBD1. The TCR originated in a young man in good health and CMV-seronegative. Sequencing was performed on PBMCs. The encoded CDR3 is CAWSGVTGSYYEQYF. The bases read TGTGCCTGGAGCGGGGTGACAGGGTCCTACTACGAGCAGTACTTC.